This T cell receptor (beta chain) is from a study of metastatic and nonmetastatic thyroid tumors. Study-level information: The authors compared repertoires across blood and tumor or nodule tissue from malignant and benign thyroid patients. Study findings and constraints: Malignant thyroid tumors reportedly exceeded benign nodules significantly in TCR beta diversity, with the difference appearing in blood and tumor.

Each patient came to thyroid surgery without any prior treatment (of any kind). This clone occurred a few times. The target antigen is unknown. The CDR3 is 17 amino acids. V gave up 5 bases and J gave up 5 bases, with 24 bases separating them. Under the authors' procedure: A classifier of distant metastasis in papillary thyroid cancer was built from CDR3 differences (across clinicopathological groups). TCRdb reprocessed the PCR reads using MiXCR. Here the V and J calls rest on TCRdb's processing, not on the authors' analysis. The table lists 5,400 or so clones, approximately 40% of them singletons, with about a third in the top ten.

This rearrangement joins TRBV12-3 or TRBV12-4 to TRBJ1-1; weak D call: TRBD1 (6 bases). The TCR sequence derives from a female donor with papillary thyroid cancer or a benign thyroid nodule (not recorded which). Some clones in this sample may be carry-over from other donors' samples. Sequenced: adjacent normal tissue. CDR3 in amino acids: CASSPTGCAVGGTEAFF. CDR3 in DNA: TGTGCCAGCAGTCCTACAGGGTGCGCTGTCGGTGGGACTGAAGCTTTCTTT.